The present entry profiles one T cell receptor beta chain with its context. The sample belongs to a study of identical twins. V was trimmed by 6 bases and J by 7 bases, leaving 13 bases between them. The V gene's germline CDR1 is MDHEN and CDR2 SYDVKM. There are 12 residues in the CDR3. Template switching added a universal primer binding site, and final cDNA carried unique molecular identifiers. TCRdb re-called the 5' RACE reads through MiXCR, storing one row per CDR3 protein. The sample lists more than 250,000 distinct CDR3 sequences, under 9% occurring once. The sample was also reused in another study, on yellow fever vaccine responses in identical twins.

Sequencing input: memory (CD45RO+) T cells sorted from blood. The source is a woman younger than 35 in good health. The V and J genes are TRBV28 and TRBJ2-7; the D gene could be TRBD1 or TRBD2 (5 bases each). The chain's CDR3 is CASSVGEKEQYF. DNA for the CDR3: TGTGCCAGCAGCGTGGGGGAAAAGGAGCAGTACTTC.